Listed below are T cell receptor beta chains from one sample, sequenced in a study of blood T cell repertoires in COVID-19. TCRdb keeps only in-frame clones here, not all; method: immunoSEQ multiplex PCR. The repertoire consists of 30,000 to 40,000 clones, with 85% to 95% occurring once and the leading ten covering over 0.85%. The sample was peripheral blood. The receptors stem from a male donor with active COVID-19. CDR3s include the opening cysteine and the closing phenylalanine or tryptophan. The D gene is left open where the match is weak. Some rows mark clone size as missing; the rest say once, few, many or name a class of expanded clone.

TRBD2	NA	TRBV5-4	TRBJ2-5	CASSRGGETQYF	TGTGCCAGCAGCCGGGGGGGAGAGACCCAGTACTTC
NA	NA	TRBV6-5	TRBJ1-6	CASSTGQFGNSPLHF	TGTGCCAGCAGTACCGGACAGTTCGGTAATTCACCCCTCCACTTT
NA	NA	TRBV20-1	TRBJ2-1	CSNHRGGQFF	TGCAGTAACCACAGGGGGGGGCAGTTCTTC
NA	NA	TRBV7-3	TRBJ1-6	CASSSSGASPLHF	TGTGCCAGCAGCAGCTCAGGGGCCTCACCCCTCCACTTT
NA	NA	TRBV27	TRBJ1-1	CASSLQGNTEAFF	TGTGCCAGCAGTTTACAGGGGAACACTGAAGCTTTCTTT
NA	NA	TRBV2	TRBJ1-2	CASTLGPLGVGYTF	TGTGCCAGCACGCTGGGGCCCCTAGGGGTTGGCTACACCTTC
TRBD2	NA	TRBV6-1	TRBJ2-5	CASSEVVSAGRETQYF	TGTGCCAGCAGTGAAGTTGTATCAGCGGGGAGGGAGACCCAGTACTTC
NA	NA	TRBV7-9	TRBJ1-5	CASSFDGGLSNQPQHF	TGTGCCAGCAGCTTTGACGGGGGTTTGAGCAATCAGCCCCAGCATTTT
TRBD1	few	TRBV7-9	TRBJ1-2	CASSSRDRGVYGYTF	TGTGCCAGCAGCTCAAGGGACAGGGGAGTCTATGGCTACACCTTC
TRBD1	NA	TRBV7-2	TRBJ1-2	CASSLDRVNYGYTF	TGTGCCAGCAGCTTGGACAGGGTTAACTATGGCTACACCTTC
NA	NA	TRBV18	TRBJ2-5	CASSPEIGGAETQYF	TGTGCCAGCTCACCAGAAATCGGAGGGGCGGAGACCCAGTACTTC
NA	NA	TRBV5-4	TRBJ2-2	CASSLAAAGELFF	TGTGCCAGCAGCTTGGCCGCGGCGGGGGAGCTGTTTTTT
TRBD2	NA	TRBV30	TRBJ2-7	CAWSVRGGRYEQYF	TGTGCCTGGAGTGTTCGGGGGGGGAGATACGAGCAGTACTTC
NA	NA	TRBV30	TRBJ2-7	CAWSLKGLYEQYF	TGTGCCTGGAGTTTGAAGGGGCTGTACGAGCAGTACTTC
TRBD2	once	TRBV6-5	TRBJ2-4	CASSRLADIQYF	TGTGCCAGCAGTCGACTAGCCGACATTCAGTACTTC
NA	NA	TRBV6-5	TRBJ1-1	CASSYGQNTEAFF	TGTGCCAGCAGTTACGGGCAGAACACTGAAGCTTTCTTT
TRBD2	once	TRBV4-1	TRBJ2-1	CASSQDTSGGTRGEQFF	TGCGCCAGCAGCCAGGATACTAGCGGGGGGACCCGAGGTGAGCAGTTCTTC
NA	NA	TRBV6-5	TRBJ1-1	CASTGDYNTEAFF	TGTGCCAGCACAGGGGATTACAACACTGAAGCTTTCTTT
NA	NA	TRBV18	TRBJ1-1	CASSPAGGITEAFF	TGTGCCAGCTCACCCGCAGGAGGGATCACTGAAGCTTTCTTT
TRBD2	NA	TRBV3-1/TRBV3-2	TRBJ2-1	CASSPGGLSSYNEQFF	TGTGCCAGCAGCCCGGGGGGACTATCATCCTACAATGAGCAGTTCTTC
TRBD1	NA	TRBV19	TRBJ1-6	CASSMGQDTNSPLHF	TGTGCCAGTAGTATGGGACAGGACACTAATTCACCCCTCCACTTT
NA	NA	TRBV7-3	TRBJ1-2	CASSSGGAGDGYTF	TGTGCCAGCAGCTCGGGGGGGGCCGGAGATGGCTACACCTTC
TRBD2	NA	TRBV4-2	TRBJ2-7	CASQGLSYEQYF	TGTGCCAGCCAGGGACTATCCTACGAGCAGTACTTC
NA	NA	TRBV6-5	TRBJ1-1	CASSLGDNRMNTEAFF	TGTGCCAGCAGTTTAGGGGACAACCGCATGAACACTGAAGCTTTCTTT
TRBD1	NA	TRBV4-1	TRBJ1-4	CASSPQGAGEKLFF	TGCGCCAGCAGCCCACAGGGGGCGGGGGAAAAACTGTTTTTT
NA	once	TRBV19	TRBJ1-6	CASSIRQANSPLHF	TGTGCCAGTAGTATAAGACAGGCGAATTCACCCCTCCACTTT
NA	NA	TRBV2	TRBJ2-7	CASTEGSYEQYF	TGTGCCAGCACGGAGGGCTCCTACGAGCAGTACTTC
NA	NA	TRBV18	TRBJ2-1	CASSPDFAGTGNEQFF	TGTGCCAGCTCACCCGACTTCGCGGGGACGGGCAATGAGCAGTTCTTC
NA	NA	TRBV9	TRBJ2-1	CASSVPGEQFF	TGTGCCAGCAGCGTCCCGGGTGAGCAGTTCTTC
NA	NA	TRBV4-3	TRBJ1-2	CASSQGIVQQGWVGYTF	TGCGCCAGCAGCCAAGGGATAGTACAACAGGGTTGGGTCGGCTACACCTTC
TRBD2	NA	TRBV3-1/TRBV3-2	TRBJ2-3	CASSRRPGTSGAGGDTQYF	TGTGCCAGCAGCCGAAGGCCCGGGACTAGCGGGGCGGGCGGAGATACGCAGTATTTT
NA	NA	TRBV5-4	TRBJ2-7	CASREGAYEQYF	TGTGCCAGCAGAGAGGGGGCCTACGAGCAGTACTTC
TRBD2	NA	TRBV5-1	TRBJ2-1	CASSRMGTSGGNEQFF	TGCGCCAGCAGCCGAATGGGGACTAGCGGGGGCAATGAGCAGTTCTTC
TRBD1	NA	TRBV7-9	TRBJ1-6	CASRTIQQGDNSPLHF	TGTGCCAGCAGAACTATTCAACAGGGGGATAATTCACCCCTCCACTTT
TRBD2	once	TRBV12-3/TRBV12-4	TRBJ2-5	CASRTSGQETQYF	TGTGCCAGCAGGACTAGCGGCCAAGAGACCCAGTACTTC
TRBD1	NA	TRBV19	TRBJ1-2	CASRSQGVGDGYTF	TGTGCCAGTCGGTCACAGGGGGTTGGAGATGGCTACACCTTC
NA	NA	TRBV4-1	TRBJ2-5	CASSFGTWKETQYF	TGCGCCAGCAGCTTCGGGACTTGGAAAGAGACCCAGTACTTC
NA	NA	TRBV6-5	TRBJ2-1	CASIVTLGYNEQFF	TGTGCCAGCATTGTAACCCTCGGGTACAATGAGCAGTTCTTC
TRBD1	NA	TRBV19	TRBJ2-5	CASSIRSDPGGGETQYF	TGTGCCAGTAGTATTAGGTCCGATCCAGGGGGCGGGGAGACCCAGTACTTC
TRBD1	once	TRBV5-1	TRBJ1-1	CASSGQANTEAFF	TGCGCCAGCAGTGGACAGGCGAACACTGAAGCTTTCTTT
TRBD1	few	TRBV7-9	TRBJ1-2	CASSSTGDGYTF	TGTGCCAGCAGCTCGACAGGGGATGGCTACACCTTC
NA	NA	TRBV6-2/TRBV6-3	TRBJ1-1	CASSYNSGKTEAFF	TGTGCCAGCAGTTACAACTCGGGAAAAACTGAAGCTTTCTTT
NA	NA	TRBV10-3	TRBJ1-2	CAIRLDTNYGYTF	TGTGCCATCAGGTTGGACACAAACTATGGCTACACCTTC
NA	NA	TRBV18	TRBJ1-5	CASSDRRERNQPQHF	TGTGCCAGCTCCGACCGGAGGGAACGAAATCAGCCCCAGCATTTT
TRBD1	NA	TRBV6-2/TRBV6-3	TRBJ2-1	CASSYDRGTYNEQFF	TGTGCCAGCAGTTACGACAGGGGGACCTACAATGAGCAGTTCTTC
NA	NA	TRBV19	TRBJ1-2	CASSILQGQSYTF	TGTGCCAGTAGTATCTTACAGGGTCAAAGTTACACCTTC
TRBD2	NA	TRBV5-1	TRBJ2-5	CASSWISSGHKPFQETQYF	TGCGCCAGCAGCTGGATCTCTAGCGGGCACAAACCCTTCCAAGAGACCCAGTACTTC
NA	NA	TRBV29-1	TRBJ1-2	CSVGRTDNYGYTF	TGCAGCGTTGGCAGAACCGATAACTATGGCTACACCTTC
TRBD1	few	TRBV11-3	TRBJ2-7	CASSQMTGFYEQYF	TGTGCCAGCAGCCAGATGACAGGGTTCTACGAGCAGTACTTC
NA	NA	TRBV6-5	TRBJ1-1	CASRPGVNTEAFF	TGTGCCAGCAGACCAGGGGTGAACACTGAAGCTTTCTTT
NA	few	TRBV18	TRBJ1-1	CASSPQTGNTEAFF	TGTGCCAGCTCTCCTCAGACAGGGAACACTGAAGCTTTCTTT
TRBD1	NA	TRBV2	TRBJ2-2	CASRGQTYTGELFF	TGTGCCAGCAGGGGACAGACTTACACCGGGGAGCTGTTTTTT
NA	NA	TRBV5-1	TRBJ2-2	CASSLDGNTGELFF	TGCGCCAGCAGCTTGGATGGCAACACCGGGGAGCTGTTTTTT
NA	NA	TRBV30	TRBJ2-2	CACTRRRINTGELFF	TGTGCCTGCACCCGAAGGAGGATTAACACCGGGGAGCTGTTTTTT
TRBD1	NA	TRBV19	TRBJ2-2	CASSGGTAVSGELFF	TGTGCCAGTAGTGGTGGGACAGCCGTTTCCGGGGAGCTGTTTTTT